This T cell receptor beta chain derives from a study of PD-L1 blockade in urothelial cancer. Each individual provided 1 to 8 samples (taken pretreatment and on-treatment). Clones were sequenced by immunoSEQ multiplex PCR, and TCRdb holds only the in-frame ones, with some missing. The sample has approximately 65,000 clones; about 89% are singletons. The CDR3 is made up of 19 amino acids. Germline V gives CDR1 SGDLS, CDR2 YYNGEE. The V and J ends lost 3 bases and 5 bases, in that order; junction bases with no gene match: 17. The sequence came from a man in his 60s with urothelial cancer. V is TRBV9 and J is TRBJ2-2; 9 bases match TRBD2. The sample was PBMCs, taken around atezolizumab (anti-PD-L1) treatment. CDR3 DNA: TGTGCCAGCAGCGACTCCCAGAACCGGGGTAGCGGGGGAACCGGGGAGCTGTTTTTT. It codes for CASSDSQNRGSGGTGELFF.